This record concerns one TCR beta chain sequence. A much larger clonotype is one base distant, so this may be a read error. The sample originates from a study of kidney transplant recipient with SARS-CoV-2 infection. The CDR3 consists of 17 residues. In TCRdb, the reads were re-called with MiXCR into one record per CDR3 protein. The sample carries 200,000 to 250,000 distinct CDR3 sequences, 29% recorded once. The sample in question was a blood sample, obtained at baseline and between days 110 and 120 from a kidney transplant recipient. This rearrangement joins TRBV12-3 or TRBV12-4 to TRBJ1-1; D unresolved. The origin of this receptor is a male patient in his thirties who had COVID-19 and was a kidney transplant recipient. Some T cells may be graft donor cells. CDR3 amino acids: CASSPTSRRDKNNEAFF. As DNA, the CDR3 is TGTGCCAGCAGTCCCACGTCCCGCCGCGATAAGAACAATGAAGCTTTCTTT.